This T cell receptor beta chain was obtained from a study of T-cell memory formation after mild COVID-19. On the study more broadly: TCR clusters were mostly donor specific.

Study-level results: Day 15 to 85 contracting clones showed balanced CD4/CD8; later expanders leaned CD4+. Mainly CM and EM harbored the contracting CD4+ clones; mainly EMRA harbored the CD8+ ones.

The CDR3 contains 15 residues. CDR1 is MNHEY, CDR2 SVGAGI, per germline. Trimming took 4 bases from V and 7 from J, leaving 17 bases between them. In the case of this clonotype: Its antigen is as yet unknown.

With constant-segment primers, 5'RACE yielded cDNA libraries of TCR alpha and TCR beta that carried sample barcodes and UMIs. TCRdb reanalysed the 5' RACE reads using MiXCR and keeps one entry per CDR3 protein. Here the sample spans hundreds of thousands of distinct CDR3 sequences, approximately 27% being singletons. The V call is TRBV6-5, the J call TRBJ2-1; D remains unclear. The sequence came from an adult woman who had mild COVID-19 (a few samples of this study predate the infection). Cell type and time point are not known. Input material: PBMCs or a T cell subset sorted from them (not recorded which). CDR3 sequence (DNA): TGTGCCAGCAGTTTCATAGGGCCCCTCGGGAATGAGCAGTTCTTC. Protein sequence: CASSFIGPLGNEQFF.